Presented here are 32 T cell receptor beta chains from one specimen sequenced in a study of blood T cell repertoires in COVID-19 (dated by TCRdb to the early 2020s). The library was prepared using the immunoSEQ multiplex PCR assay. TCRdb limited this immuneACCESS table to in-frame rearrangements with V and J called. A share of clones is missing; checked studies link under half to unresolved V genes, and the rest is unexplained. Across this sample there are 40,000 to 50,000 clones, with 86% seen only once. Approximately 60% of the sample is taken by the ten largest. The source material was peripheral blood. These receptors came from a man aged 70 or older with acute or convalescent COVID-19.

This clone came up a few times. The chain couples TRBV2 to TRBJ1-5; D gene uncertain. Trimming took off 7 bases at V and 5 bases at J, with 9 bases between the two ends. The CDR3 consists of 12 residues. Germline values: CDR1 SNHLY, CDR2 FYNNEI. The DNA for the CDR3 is TGTGCCAGCACCCCAGGTTATCAGCCCCAGCATTTT. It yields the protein CASTPGYQPQHF. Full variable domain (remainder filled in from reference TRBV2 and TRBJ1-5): EPEVTQTPSHQVTQMGQEVILRCVPISNHLYFYWYRQILGQKVEFLVSFYNNEISEKSEIFDDQFSVERPDGSNFTLKIRSTKLEDSAMYFCASTPGYQPQHFGDGTRLSIL.

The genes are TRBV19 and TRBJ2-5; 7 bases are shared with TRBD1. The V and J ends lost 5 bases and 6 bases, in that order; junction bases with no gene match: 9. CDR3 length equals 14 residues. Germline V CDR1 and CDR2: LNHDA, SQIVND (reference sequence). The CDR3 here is CASSAMTGLKTQYF. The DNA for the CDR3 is TGTGCCAGTAGTGCCATGACAGGGTTAAAGACCCAGTACTTC.

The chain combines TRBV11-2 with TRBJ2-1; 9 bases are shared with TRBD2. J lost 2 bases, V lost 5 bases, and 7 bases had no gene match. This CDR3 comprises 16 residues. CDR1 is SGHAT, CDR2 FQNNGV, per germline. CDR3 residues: CASSLELAGAYNEQFF. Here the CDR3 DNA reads TGTGCCAGCAGCCTCGAACTAGCGGGCGCCTACAATGAGCAGTTCTTC.

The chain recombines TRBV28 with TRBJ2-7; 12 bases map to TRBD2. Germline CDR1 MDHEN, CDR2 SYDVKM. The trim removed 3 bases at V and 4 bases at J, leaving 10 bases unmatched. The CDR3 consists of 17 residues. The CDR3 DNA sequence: TGTGCCAGCAGTTTTGAGCTAGCGGGAGGGGAGTCGTACGAGCAGTACTTC. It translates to CASSFELAGGESYEQYF.

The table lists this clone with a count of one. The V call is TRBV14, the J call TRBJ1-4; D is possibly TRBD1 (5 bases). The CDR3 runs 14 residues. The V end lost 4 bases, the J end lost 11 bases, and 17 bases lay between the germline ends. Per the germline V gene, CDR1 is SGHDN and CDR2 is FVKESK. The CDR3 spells CASSPNFAGGKLFF. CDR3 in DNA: TGTGCCAGCAGCCCTAACTTTGCCGGGGGGAAACTGTTTTTT.

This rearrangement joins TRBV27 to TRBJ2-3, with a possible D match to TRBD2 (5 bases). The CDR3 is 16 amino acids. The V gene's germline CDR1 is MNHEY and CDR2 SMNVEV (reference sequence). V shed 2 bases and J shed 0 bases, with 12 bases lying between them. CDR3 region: CASSLKGAYSTDTQYF. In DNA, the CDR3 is TGTGCCAGCAGTTTAAAGGGAGCCTACAGCACAGATACGCAGTATTTT.

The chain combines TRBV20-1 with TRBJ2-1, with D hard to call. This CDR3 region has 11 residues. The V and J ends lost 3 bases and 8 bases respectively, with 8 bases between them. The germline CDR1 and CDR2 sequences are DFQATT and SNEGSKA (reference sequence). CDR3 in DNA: TGCAGTGCTAGTGTCCTCGATGAGCAGTTCTTC. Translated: CSASVLDEQFF.

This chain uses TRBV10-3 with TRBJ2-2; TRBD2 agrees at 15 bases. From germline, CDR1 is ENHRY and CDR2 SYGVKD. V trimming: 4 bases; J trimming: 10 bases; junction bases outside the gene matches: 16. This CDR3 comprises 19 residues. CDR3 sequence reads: CAISVGTSGGPGSYSELFF. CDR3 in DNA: TGTGCCATCAGTGTGGGGACTAGCGGGGGGCCCGGGAGTTATTCGGAGCTGTTTTTT.

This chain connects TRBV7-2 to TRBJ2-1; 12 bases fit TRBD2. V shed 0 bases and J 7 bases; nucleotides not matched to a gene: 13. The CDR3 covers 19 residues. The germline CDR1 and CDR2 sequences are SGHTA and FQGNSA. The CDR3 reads CASSLARSSGGGAGNEQFF. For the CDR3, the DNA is TGTGCCAGCAGCTTAGCGCGGTCTAGCGGGGGGGGAGCGGGAAATGAGCAGTTCTTC.

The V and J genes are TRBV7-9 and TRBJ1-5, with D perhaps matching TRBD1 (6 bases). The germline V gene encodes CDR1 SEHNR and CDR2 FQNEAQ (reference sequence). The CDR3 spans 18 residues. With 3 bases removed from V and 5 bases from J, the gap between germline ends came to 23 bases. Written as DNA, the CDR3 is TGTGCCAGCAGCTTGGGCATCCTTGGGACAAGCATCTATCAGCCCCAGCATTTT. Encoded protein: CASSLGILGTSIYQPQHF.

CDR3 region: CASSPTTTNYGYTF. As DNA, the CDR3 is TGTGCCAGCAGCCCAACCACTACTAACTATGGCTACACCTTC. The rearrangement uses TRBV3-1 (or the pseudogene TRBV3-2) and TRBJ1-2, with unresolved D. V was shortened by 4 bases and J by 0 bases, with 9 bases between the two germline ends. The length of the CDR3 is 14 residues. The V gene's germline CDR1 is LGHDT and CDR2 YNNKEL (reference sequence).

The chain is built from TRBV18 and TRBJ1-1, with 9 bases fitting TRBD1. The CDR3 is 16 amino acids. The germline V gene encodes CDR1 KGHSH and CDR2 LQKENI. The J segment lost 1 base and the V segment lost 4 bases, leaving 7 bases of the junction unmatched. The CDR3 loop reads CASSLNLDRGNTEAFF. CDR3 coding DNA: TGTGCCAGCTCACTCAATCTGGACAGGGGGAACACTGAAGCTTTCTTT.

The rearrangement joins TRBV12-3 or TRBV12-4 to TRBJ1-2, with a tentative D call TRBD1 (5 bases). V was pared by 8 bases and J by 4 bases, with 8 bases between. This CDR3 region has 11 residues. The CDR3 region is CASGAAYGYTF. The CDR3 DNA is TGTGCCAGCGGGGCAGCCTATGGCTACACCTTC.

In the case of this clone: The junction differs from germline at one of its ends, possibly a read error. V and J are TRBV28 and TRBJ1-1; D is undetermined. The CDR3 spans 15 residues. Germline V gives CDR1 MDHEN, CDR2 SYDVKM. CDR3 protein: CASTLIVRPNTEAFF. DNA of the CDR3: TGTGCCAGCACTTTAATAGTCAGGCCGAACACTGAAGCTTTCTTT.

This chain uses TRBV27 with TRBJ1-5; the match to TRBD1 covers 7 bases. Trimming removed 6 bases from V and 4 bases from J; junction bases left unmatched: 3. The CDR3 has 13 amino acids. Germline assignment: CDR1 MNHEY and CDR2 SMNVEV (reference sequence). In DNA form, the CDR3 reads TGTGCCAGCAGGGGACAGAATAATCAGCCCCAGCATTTT. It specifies CASRGQNNQPQHF.

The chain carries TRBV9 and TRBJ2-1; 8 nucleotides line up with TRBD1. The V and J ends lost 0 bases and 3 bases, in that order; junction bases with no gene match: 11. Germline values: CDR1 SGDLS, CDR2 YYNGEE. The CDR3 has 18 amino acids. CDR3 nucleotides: TGTGCCAGCAGCGTAGCCGCCGGGGCAGGGGGCGTCTACAATGAGCAGTTCTTC. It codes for CASSVAAGAGGVYNEQFF.

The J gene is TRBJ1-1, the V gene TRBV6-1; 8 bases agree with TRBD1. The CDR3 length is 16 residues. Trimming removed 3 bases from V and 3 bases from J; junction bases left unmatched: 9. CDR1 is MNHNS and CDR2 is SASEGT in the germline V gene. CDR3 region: CASSEGGQGGYTEAFF. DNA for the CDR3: TGTGCCAGCAGTGAGGGAGGACAGGGCGGGTACACTGAAGCTTTCTTT.

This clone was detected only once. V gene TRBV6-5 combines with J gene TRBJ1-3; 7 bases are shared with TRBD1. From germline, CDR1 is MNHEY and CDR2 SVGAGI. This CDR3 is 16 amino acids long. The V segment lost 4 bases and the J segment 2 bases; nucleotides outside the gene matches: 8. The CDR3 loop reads CASSSLYRGTGNTIYF. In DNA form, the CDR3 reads TGTGCCAGCAGTTCCTTGTACAGGGGAACTGGAAACACCATATATTTT.

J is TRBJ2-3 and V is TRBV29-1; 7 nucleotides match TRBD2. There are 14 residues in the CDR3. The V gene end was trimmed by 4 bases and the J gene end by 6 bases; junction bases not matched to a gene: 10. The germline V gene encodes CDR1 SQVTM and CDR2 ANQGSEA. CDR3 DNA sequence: TGCAGCGTTGGGGGGACTATGTCTGGTGATACGCAGTATTTT. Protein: CSVGGTMSGDTQYF.

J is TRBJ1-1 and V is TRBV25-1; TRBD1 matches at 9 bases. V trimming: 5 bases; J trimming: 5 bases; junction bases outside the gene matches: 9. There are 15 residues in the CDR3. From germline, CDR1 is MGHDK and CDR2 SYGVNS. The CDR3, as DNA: TGTGCCAGCAGTACAGGGGGCGGATCGGGAACTGAAGCTTTCTTT. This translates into CASSTGGGSGTEAFF.

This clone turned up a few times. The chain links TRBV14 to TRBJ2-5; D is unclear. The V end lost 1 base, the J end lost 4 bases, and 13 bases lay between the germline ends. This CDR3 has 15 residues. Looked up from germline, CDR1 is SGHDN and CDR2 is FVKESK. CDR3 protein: CASSQGALPGETQYF. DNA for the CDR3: TGTGCCAGCAGCCAAGGGGCCCTTCCCGGAGAGACCCAGTACTTC.

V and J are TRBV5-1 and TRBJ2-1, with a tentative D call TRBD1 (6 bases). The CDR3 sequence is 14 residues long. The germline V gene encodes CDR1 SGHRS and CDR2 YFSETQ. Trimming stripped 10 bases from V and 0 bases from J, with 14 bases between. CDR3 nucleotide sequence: TGCGCCTCCAGGGGCGGAAGCTCCTACAATGAGCAGTTCTTC. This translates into CASRGGSSYNEQFF.

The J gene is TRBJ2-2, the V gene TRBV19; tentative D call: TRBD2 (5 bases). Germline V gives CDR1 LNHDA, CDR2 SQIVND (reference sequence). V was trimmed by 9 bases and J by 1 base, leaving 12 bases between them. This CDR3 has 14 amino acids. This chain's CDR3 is CASKVAGNTGELFF. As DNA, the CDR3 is TGTGCCAGCAAGGTGGCGGGGAACACCGGGGAGCTGTTTTTT.

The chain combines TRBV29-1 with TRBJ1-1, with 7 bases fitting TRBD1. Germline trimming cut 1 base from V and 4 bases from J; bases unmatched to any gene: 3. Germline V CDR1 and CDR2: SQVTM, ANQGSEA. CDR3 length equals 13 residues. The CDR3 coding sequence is TGCAGCGTTGAAGTCAACAGGGGCACTGAAGCTTTCTTT. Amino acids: CSVEVNRGTEAFF.

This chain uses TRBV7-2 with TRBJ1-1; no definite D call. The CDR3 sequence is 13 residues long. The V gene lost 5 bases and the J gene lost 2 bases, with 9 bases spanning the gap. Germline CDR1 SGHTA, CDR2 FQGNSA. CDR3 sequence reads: CASSVDTNTEAFF. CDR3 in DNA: TGTGCCAGCAGCGTAGACACAAACACTGAAGCTTTCTTT.

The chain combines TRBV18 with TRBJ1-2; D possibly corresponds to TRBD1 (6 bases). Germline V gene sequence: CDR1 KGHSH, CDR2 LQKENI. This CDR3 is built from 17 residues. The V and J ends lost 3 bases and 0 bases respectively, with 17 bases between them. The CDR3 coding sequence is TGTGCCAGCTCACCCCGAGCAGGGGCACACTCTAACTATGGCTACACCTTC. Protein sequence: CASSPRAGAHSNYGYTF.

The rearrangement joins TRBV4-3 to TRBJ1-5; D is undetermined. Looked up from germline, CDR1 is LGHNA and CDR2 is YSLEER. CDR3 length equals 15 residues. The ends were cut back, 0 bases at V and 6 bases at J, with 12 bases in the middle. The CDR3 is CASSQDPLRGQPQHF. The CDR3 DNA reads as TGCGCCAGCAGCCAAGACCCGTTACGGGGTCAGCCCCAGCATTTT.

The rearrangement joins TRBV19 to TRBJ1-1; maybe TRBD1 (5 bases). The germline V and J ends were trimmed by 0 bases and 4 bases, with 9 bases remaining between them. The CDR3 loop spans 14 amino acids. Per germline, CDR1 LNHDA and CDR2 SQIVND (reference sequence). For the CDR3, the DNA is TGTGCCAGTAGTATAGACAGGGTCGTCACTGAAGCTTTCTTT. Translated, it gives CASSIDRVVTEAFF.

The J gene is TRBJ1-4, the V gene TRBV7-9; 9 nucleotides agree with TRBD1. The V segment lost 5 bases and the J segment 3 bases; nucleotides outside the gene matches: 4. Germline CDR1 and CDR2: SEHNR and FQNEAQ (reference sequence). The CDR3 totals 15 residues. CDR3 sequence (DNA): TGTGCCAGCAGCGGAGGGACAGGGTCTAATGAAAAACTGTTTTTT. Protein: CASSGGTGSNEKLFF.

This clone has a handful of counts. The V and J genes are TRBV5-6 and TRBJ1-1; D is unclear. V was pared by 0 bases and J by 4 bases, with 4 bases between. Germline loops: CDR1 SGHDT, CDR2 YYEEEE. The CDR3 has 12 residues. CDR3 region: CASSLGLTEAFF. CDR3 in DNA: TGTGCCAGCAGCTTGGGTCTCACTGAAGCTTTCTTT.

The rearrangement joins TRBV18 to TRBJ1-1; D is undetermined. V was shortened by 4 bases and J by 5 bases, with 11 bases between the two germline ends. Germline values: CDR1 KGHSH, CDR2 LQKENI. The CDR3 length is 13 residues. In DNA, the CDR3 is TGTGCCAGCTCACTAGAGGGTCGGACTGAAGCTTTCTTT. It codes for CASSLEGRTEAFF.

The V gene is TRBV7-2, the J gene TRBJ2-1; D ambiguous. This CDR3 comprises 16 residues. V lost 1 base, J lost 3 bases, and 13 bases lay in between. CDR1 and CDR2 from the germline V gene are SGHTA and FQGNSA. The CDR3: CASSLGAASGYNEQFF. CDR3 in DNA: TGTGCCAGCAGCTTAGGGGCTGCTTCCGGCTACAATGAGCAGTTCTTC.